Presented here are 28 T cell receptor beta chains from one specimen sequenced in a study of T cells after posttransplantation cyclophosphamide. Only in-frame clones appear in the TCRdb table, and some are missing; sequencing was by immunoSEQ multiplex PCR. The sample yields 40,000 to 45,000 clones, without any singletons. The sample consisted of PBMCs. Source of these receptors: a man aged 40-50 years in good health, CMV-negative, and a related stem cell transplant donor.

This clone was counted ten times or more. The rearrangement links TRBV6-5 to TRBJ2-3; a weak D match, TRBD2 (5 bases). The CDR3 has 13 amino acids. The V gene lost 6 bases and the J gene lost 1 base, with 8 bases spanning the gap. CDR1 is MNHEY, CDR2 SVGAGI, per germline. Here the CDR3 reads CASRDGGTDTQYF. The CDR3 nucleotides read TGTGCCAGCAGGGACGGGGGCACAGATACGCAGTATTTT.

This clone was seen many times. CDR3 DNA: TGTGCCAGCAGTGGCATAGCGGGGGGCGGATCAAATGAGCAGTTCTTC. This translates into CASSGIAGGGSNEQFF. This chain joins TRBV6-1 and TRBJ2-1; the match to TRBD2 covers 10 bases. There are 16 residues in the CDR3. V was clipped by 4 bases and J by 7 bases; unmatched bases: 10. CDR1 is MNHNS, CDR2 SASEGT, per germline.

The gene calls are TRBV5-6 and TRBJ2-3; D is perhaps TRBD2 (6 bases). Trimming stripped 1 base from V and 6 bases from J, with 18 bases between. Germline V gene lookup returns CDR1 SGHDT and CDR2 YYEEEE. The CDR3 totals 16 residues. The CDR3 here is CASSLLQPGVGDTQYF. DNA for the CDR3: TGTGCCAGCAGCTTGCTTCAACCGGGGGTGGGGGATACGCAGTATTTT.

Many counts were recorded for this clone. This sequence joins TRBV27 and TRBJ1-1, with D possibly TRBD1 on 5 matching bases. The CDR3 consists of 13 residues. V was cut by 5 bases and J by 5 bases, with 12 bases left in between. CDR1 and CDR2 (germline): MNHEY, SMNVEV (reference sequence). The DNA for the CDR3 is TGTGCCAGCAGTCCGGGGGGGGTGACTGAAGCTTTCTTT. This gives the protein CASSPGGVTEAFF.

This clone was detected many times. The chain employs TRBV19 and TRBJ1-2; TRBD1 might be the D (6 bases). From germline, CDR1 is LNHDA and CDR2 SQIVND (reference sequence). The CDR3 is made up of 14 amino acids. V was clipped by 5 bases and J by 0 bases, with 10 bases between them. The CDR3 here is CASSPGATNYGYTF. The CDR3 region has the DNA TGTGCCAGTAGTCCAGGGGCGACTAACTATGGCTACACCTTC.

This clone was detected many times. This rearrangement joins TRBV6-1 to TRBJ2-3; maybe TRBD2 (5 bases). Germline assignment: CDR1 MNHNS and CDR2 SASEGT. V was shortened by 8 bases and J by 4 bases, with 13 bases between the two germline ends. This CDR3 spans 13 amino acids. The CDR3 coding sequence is TGTGCCAGCGGCGGGCCTCGCGCAGATACGCAGTATTTT. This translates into CASGGPRADTQYF.

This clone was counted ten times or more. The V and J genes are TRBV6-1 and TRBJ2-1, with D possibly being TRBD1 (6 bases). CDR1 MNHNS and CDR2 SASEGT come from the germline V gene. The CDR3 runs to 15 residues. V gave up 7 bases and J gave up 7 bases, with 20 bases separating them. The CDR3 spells CASTSIRAGVNEQFF. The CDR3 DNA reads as TGTGCCAGCACTTCGATTAGGGCAGGGGTTAATGAGCAGTTCTTC.

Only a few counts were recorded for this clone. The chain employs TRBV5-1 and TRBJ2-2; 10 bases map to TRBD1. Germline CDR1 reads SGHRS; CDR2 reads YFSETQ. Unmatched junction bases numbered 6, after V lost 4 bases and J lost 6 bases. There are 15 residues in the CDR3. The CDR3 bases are TGCGCCAGCAGCGGACGACAGGGGGCCGCCGGGGAGCTGTTTTTT. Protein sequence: CASSGRQGAAGELFF.

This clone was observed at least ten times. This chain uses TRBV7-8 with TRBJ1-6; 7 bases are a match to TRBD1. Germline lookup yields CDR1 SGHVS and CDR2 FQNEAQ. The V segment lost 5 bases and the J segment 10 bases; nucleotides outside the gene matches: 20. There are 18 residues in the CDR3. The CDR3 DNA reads TGTGCCAGCAGCGTTAACGTGCCAGGGGGGCAATATGACTCACCCCTCCACTTT. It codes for CASSVNVPGGQYDSPLHF.

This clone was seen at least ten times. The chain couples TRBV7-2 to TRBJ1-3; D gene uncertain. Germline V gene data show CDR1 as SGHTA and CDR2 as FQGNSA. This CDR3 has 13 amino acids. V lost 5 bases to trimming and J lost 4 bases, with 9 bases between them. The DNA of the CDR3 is TGTGCCAGCAGCCCCAATCGGGGAAACACCATATATTTT. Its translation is CASSPNRGNTIYF.

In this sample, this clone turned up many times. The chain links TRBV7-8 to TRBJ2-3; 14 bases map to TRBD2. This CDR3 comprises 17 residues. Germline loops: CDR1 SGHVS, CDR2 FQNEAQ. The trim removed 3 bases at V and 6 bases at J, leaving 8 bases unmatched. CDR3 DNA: TGTGCCAGCAGCTTGTCGACTAGCGGGGGGGCCGTGGATACGCAGTATTTT. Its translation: CASSLSTSGGAVDTQYF.

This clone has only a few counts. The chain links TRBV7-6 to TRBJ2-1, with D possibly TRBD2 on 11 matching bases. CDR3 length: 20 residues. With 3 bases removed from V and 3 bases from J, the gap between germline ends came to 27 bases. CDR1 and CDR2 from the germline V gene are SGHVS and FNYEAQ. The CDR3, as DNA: TGTGCCAGCAGCTTGAGGACAGGGGGGCAACTAGCGGGAGACTACAATGAGCAGTTCTTC. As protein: CASSLRTGGQLAGDYNEQFF.

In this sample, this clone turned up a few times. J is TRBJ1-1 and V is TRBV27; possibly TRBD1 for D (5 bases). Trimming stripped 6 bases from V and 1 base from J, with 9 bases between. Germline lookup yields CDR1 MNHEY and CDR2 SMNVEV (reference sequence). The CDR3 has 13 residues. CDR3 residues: CASSFTGNTEAFF. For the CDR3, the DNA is TGTGCCAGCAGCTTTACAGGGAACACTGAAGCTTTCTTT.

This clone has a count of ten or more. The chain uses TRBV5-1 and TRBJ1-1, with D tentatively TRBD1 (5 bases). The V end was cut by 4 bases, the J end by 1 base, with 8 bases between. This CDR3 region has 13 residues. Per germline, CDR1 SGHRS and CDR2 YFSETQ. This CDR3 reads CASSRTGNTEAFF. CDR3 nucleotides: TGCGCCAGCAGCCGCACAGGGAACACTGAAGCTTTCTTT. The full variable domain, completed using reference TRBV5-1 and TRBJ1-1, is KAGVTQTPRYLIKTRGQQVTLSCSPISGHRSVSWYQQTPGQGLQFLFEYFSETQRNKGNFPGRFSGRQFSNSRSEMNVSTLELGDSALYLCASSRTGNTEAFFGQGTRLTVV.

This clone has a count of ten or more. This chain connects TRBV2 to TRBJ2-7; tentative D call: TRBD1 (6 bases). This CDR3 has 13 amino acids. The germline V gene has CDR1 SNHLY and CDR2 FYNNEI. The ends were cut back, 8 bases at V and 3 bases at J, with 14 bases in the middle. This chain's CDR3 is CASGRDIDYEQYF. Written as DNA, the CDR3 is TGTGCCAGCGGCCGGGACATTGACTACGAGCAGTACTTC.

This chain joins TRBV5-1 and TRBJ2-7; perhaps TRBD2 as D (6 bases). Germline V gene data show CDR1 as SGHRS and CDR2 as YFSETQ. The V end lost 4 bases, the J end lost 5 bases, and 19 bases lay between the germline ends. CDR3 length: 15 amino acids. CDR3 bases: TGCGCCAGCAGCCCCCGTAGCGGTTTAATAGACGAGCAGTACTTC. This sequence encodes CASSPRSGLIDEQYF.

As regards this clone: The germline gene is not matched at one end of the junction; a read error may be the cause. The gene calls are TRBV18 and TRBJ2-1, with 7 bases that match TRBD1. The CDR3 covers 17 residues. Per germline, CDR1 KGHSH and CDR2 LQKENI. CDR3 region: CASSPTKTGVTYNGQFF. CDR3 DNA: TGTGCCAGCTCGCCTACTAAAACAGGGGTTACCTACAATGGGCAGTTCTTC.

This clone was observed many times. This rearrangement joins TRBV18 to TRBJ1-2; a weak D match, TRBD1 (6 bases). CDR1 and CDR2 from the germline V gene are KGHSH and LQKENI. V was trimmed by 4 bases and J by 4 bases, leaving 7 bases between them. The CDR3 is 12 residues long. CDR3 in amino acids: CASSQDSYGYTF. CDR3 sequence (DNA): TGTGCCAGCTCACAGGACAGCTATGGCTACACCTTC.

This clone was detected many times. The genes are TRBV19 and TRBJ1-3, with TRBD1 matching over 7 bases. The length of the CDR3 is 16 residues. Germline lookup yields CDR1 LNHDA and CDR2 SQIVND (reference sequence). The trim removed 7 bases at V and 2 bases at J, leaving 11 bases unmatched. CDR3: CASTKRSGGAGNTIYF. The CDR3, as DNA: TGTGCCAGTACCAAACGCTCAGGGGGAGCTGGAAACACCATATATTTT. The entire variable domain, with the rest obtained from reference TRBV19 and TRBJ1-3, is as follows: DGGITQSPKYLFRKEGQNVTLSCEQNLNHDAMYWYRQDPGQGLRLIYYSQIVNDFQKGDIAEGYSVSREKKESFPLTVTSAQKNPTAFYLCASTKRSGGAGNTIYFGEGSWLTVV.

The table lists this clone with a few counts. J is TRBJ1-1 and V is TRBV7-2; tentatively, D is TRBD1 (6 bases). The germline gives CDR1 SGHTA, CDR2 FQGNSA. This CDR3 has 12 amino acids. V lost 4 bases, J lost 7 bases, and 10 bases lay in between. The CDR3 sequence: CASSSNRVEAFF. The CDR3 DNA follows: TGTGCCAGCAGCTCGAACAGGGTTGAAGCTTTCTTT.

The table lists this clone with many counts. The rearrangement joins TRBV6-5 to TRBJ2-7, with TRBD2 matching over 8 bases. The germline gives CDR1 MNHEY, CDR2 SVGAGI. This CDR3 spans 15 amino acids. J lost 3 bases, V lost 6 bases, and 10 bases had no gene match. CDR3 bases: TGTGCCAGCAGCCCCGGGGGGGAAAGTAACTACGAGCAGTACGTC. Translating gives CASSPGGESNYEQYV.

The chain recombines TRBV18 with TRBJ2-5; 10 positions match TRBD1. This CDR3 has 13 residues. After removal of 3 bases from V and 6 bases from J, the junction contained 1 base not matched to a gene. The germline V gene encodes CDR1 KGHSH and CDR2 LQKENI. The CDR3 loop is CASSPDRGKTQYF. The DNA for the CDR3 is TGTGCCAGCTCACCGGACAGGGGGAAGACCCAGTACTTC.

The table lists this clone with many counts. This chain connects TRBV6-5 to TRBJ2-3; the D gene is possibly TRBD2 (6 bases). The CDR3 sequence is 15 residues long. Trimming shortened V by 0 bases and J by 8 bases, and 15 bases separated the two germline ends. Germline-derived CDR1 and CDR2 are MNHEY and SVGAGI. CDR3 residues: CASSYSPSVAVTQYF. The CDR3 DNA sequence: TGTGCCAGCAGTTACTCGCCTAGCGTCGCGGTTACGCAGTATTTT.

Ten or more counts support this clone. The CDR3 coding sequence is TGTGCCAGCAGAGTCCAGGGGAGCACAGATACGCAGTATTTT. It encodes CASRVQGSTDTQYF. The gene calls are TRBV6-5 and TRBJ2-3; possibly TRBD1 for D (6 bases). Germline values: CDR1 MNHEY, CDR2 SVGAGI. This CDR3 spans 14 amino acids. The ends were cut back, 6 bases at V and 0 bases at J, with 10 bases in the middle.

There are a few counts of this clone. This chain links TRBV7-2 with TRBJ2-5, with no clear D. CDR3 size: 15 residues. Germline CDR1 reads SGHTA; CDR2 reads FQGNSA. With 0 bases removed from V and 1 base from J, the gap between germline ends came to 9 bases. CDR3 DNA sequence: TGTGCCAGCAGCTTAGCGCTGGCATCCCAAGAGACCCAGTACTTC. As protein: CASSLALASQETQYF.

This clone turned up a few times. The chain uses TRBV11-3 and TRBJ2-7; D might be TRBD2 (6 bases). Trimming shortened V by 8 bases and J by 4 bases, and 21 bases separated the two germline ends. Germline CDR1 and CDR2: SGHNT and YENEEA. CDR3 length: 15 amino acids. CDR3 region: CASGAGPGEMYEQYV. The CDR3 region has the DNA TGTGCCAGCGGCGCTGGTCCGGGAGAGATGTACGAGCAGTACGTC.

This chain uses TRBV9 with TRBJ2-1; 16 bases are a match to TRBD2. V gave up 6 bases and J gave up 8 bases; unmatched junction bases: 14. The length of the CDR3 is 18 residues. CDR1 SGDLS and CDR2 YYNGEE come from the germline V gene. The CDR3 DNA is TGTGCCAGCACCCCGGGACTAGCGGGGGGGCTTCTGTTGGATGAGCAGTTCTTC. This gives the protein CASTPGLAGGLLLDEQFF.

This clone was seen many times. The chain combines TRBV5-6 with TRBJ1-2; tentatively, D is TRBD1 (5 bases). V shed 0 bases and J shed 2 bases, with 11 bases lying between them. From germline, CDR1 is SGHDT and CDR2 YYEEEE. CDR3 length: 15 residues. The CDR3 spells CASSLDRKLNYGYTF. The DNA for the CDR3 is TGTGCCAGCAGCTTGGACAGGAAATTAAACTATGGCTACACCTTC.